A single count supports the clone carrying this T cell receptor beta chain. A read error may account for a junction end that differs from germline. CDR1 is LGHDT and CDR2 is YNNKEL in the germline V gene (reference sequence). The CDR3 covers 16 residues. The sample originates from a study of blood T cell repertoires in COVID-19. The table came from immunoSEQ multiplex PCR; TCRdb's copy has only in-frame clones and leaves some out. Seen here are about 130,000 clones, 85% to 90% observed once, and the top ten hold more than 2%. Sequenced input: peripheral blood. This receptor was taken from a man between 65 and 79 years old with active COVID-19. This sequence joins TRBV3-1 (or the pseudogene TRBV3-2) and TRBJ2-3; weak D call: TRBD2 (5 bases). Written as DNA, the CDR3 is TGTACCAGCAGCCAAGCAACGTGGAGGAGCACAGATACGCAGTATTTT. Translation: CTSSQATWRSTDTQYF.